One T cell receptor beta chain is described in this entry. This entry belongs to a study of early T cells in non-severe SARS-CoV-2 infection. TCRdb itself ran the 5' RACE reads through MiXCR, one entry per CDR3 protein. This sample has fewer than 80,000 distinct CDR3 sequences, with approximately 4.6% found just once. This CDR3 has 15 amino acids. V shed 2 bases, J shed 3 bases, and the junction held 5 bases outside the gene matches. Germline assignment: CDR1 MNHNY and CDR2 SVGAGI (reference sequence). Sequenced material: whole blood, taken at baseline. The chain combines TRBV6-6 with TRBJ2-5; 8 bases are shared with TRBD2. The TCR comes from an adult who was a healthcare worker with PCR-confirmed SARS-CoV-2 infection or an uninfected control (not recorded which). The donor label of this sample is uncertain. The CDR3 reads CASSYGGGRKETQYF. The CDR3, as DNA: TGTGCCAGCAGTTACGGGGGCGGGAGGAAAGAGACCCAGTACTTC.